This T cell receptor (beta chain) is from a study of somatic mutations in cytotoxic T cells in rheumatoid arthritis. In germline, CDR1 is WNHNN, CDR2 SYGVQD (reference sequence). V lost 4 bases and J 2 bases, leaving 8 bases between the germline ends. The CDR3 has 13 amino acids. Clones were read by immunoSEQ multiplex PCR, and TCRdb kept only the in-frame ones, dropping some. The sample lists more than 5,500 clones, 74% occurring once. The clonotype comes from an adult with rheumatoid arthritis. J is TRBJ1-1 and V is TRBV10-1; D gene unclear. Specimen: CD8+ T cells sorted from blood. CDR3 sequence (DNA): TGCGCCAGCAGTGTAGCCAGCAACACTGAAGCTTTCTTT. Protein sequence: CASSVASNTEAFF.